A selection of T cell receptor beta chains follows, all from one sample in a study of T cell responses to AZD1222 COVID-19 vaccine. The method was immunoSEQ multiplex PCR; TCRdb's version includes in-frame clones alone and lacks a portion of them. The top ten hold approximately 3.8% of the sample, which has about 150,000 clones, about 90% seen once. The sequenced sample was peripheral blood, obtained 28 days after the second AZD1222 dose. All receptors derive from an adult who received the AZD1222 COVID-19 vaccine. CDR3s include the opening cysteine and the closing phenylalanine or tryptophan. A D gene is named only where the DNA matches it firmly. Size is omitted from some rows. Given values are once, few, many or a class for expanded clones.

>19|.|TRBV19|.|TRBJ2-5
TGTGCCAGTAGTATAGTGAGTGGGGGCGTCGGGGGCAGGAAAGAGACCCAGTACTTC
CASSIVSGGVGGRKETQYF
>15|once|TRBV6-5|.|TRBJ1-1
TGTGCCAGCAGTTACCTAGGCCAGCCCAACACTGAAGCTTTCTTT
CASSYLGQPNTEAFF
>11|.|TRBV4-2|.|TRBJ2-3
TGTGCCAGCAGCCATCCAGATACGCAGTATTTT
CASSHPDTQYF
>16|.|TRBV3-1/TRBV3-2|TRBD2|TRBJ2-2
TGTGCCAGCAGCCCTTTCGGACTAGACAGCACCGGGGAGCTGTTTTTT
CASSPFGLDSTGELFF
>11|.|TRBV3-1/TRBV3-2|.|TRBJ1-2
TGTGCCAGCAGGGACGGTTATGGCTACACCTTC
CASRDGYGYTF
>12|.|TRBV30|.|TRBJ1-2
TGTGCCTGGAGTGTACAGCCCGTCGGCTACACCTTC
CAWSVQPVGYTF
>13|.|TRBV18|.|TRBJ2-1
TGTGCCAGCTCACCGGGACTCGACAGGGAGCAGTTCTTC
CASSPGLDREQFF
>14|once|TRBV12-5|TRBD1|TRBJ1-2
TGTGCTAGTGGTTTAGCCGGGACAGGGGAAGGCTACACCTTC
CASGLAGTGEGYTF
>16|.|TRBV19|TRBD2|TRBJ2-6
TGTGCCACCGAAGCGGGGTTTAGCTCTGGGGCCAACGTCCTGACTTTC
CATEAGFSSGANVLTF
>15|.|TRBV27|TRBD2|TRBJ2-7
TGTGCCAGCAGTTTATCGTGGACTAGCGGCCGGGAGCAGTACTTC
CASSLSWTSGREQYF
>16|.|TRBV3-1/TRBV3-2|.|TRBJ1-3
TGTGCCAGCAGCCGTACGACGGGGTCCTCTGGAAACACCATATATTTT
CASSRTTGSSGNTIYF
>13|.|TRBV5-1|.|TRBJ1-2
TGCGCCAGCAAATGGGTAGGGTCCTATGGCTACACCTTC
CASKWVGSYGYTF
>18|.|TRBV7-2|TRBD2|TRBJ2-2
TGTGCCAGCAGCTTAGCGTGGCTAGCGGGAGGGTCCACCGGGGAGCTGTTTTTT
CASSLAWLAGGSTGELFF
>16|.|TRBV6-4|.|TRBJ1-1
TGTGCCAGCAGTGACTACCCCCCGGCACGGGACACTGAAGCTTTCTTT
CASSDYPPARDTEAFF
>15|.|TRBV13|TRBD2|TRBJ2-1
TGTGCCAGCAGCCCCCTTGCCGTAGCGGGGGGTACGCAGTTCTTC
CASSPLAVAGGTQFF
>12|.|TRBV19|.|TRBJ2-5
TGTGCCAGTAGGGGTGGGAAAGAGACCCAGTACTTC
CASRGGKETQYF
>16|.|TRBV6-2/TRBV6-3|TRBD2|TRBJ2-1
TGTGCCAGCAGTTTACTCGGGGGGGCTCGGTACAATGAGCAGTTCTTC
CASSLLGGARYNEQFF
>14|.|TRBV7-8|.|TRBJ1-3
TGTGCCAGCAGCCCTTCGAGGTTTGGAAACACCATATATTTT
CASSPSRFGNTIYF
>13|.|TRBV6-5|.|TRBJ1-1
TGTGCCAGCAGGGGCTTGAGGGGCTCTGAAGCTTTCTTT
CASRGLRGSEAFF
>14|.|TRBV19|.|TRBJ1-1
TGTGCCAGTAAGGGGCAGGGGCAGAACACTGAAGCTTTCTTT
CASKGQGQNTEAFF